This T cell receptor (beta chain) was retrieved from a study of cytomegalovirus exposure and HLA in healthy donors. Study as a whole: Earlier, about 179 million T cells were analyzed, and over 95 million unique TCR beta sequences were found among them.

About this clone itself: Its antigen is as yet unknown.

Researchers ran the PCR with 60 Vbeta and 13 Jbeta primers. Here immunoSEQ multiplex PCR was the method, and the copy in TCRdb shows in-frame clones only, minus some. The data show over 100,000 clones, 70% to 80% seen once. Study-wide results and limits: Apart from CMV serostatus, no immune exposure information was available. Highest at DRB1 and lowest at HLA-C, TCR association rates differed among HLA loci in a later analysis.

Sample: PBMCs. This TCR was sampled from a woman in her late teens or twenties in good health and CMV-seropositive.

CDR3 residues: CASSLAGGAEQYF. CDR3 DNA: TGTGCCAGCAGCTTAGCGGGAGGAGCCGAGCAGTACTTC. This chain joins TRBV11-3 and TRBJ2-7; 7 nucleotides align to TRBD2. Unmatched junction bases numbered 3, after V lost 1 base and J lost 6 bases. This CDR3 comprises 13 residues. Germline lookup yields CDR1 SGHNT and CDR2 YENEEA.